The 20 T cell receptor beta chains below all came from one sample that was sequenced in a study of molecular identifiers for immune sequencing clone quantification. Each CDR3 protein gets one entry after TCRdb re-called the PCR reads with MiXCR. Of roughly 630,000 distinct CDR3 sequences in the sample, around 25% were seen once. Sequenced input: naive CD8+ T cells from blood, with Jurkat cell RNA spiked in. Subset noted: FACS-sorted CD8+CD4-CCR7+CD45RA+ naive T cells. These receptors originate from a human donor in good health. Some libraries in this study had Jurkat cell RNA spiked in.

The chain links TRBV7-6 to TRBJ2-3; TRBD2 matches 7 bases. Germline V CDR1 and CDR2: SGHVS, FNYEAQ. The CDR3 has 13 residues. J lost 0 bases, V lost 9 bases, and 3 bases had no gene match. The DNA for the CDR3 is TGTGCCAGTGGCGGGGGAAGCACAGATACGCAGTATTTT. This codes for CASGGGSTDTQYF.

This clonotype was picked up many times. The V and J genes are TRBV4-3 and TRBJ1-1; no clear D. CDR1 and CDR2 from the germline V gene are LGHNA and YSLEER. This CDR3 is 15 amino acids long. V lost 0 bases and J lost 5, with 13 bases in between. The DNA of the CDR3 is TGCGCCAGCAGCCAAGAGTCGTTGATGAGGACTGAAGCTTTCTTT. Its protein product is CASSQESLMRTEAFF.

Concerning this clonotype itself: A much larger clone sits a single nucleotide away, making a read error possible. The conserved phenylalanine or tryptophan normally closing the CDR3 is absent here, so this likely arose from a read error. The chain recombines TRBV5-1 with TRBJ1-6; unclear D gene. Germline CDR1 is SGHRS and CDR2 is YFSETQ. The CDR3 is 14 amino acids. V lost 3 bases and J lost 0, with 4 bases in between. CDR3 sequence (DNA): TGCGCCAGCAGCTCTGGCTCCTATAATTCACCCCTCCACGTT. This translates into CASSSGSYNSPLHV.

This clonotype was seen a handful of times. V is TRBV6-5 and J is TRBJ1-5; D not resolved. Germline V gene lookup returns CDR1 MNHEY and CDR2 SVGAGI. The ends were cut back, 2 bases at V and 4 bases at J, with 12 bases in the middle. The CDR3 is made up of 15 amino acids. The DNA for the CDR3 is TGTGCCAGCAGTTACAAACCGGGTTTAAATCAGCCCCAGCATTTT. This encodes CASSYKPGLNQPQHF.

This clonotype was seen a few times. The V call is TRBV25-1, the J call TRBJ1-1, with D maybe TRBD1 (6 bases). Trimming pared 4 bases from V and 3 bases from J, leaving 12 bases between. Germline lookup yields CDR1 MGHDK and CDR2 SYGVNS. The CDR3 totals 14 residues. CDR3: CASSAGQGHTEAFF. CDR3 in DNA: TGTGCCAGCAGTGCAGGCCAGGGGCACACTGAAGCTTTCTTT.

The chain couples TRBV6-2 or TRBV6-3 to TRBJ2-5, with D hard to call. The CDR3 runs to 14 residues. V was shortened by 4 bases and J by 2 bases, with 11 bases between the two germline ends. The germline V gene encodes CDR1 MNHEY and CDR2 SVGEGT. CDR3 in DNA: TGTGCCAGCAGTTTGGCACCCCGACAAGAGACCCAGTACTTC. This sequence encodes CASSLAPRQETQYF.

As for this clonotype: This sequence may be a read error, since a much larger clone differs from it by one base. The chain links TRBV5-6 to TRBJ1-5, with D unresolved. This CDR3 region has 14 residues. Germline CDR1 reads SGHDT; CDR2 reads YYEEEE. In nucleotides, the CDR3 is TGTGCCAGCAGCTTGGCCTCCAGTGATCACCCCCAGCATTTT. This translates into CASSLASSDHPQHF.

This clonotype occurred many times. The CDR3 DNA is TGTGCCAGCAGCTCCGTTCCCTATCAGCCCCAGCATTTT. Protein: CASSSVPYQPQHF. The V and J genes are TRBV7-2 and TRBJ1-5; D remains unclear. Trimming removed 4 bases at V and 5 bases at J, with 9 bases between. The CDR3 consists of 13 residues. CDR1 SGHTA and CDR2 FQGNSA come from the germline V gene. The complete variable domain, with remaining parts taken from reference TRBV7-2 and TRBJ1-5, reads GAGVSQSPSNKVTEKGKDVELRCDPISGHTALYWYRQSLGQGLEFLIYFQGNSAPDKSGLPSDRFSAERTGGSVSTLTIQRTQQEDSAVYLCASSSVPYQPQHFGDGTRLSIL.

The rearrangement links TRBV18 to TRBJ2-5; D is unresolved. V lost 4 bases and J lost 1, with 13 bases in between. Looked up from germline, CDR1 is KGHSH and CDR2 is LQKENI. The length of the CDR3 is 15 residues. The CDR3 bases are TGTGCCAGCTCACAAGTGGGCAGCTTCCAAGAGACCCAGTACTTC. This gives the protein CASSQVGSFQETQYF.

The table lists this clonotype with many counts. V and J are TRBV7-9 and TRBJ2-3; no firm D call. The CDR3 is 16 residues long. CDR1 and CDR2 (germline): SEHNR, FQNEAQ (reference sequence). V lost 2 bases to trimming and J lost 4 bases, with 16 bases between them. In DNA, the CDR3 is TGTGCCAGCAGCTTAAAAAGGTCCGAAGATGCAGATACGCAGTATTTT. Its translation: CASSLKRSEDADTQYF.

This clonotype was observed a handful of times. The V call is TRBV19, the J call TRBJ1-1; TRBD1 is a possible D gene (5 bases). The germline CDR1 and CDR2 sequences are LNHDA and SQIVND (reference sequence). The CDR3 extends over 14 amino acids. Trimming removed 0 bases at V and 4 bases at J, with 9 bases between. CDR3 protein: CASSIDPGTTEAFF. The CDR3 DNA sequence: TGTGCCAGTAGTATAGACCCAGGGACCACTGAAGCTTTCTTT.

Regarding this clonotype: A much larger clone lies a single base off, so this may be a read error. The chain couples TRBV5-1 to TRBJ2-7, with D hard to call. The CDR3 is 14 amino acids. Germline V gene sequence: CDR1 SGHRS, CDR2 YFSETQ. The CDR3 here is CASSYDTLSYGQYF. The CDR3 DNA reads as TGCGCCAGCAGTTACGACACACTCTCCTACGGGCAGTACTTC.

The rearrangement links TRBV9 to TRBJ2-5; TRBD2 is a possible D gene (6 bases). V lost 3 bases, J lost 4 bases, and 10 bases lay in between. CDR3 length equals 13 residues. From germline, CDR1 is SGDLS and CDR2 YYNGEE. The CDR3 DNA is TGTGCCAGCAGCGCAGCCGGGGGAGAGACCCAGTACTTC. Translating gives CASSAAGGETQYF.

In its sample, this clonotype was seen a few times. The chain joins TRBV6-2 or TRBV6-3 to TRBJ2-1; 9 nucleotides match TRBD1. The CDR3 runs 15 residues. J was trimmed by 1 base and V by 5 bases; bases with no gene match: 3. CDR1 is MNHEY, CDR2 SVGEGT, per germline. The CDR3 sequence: CASSNGQGSYNEQFF. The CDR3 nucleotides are TGTGCCAGCAGTAATGGACAGGGGTCCTACAATGAGCAGTTCTTC.

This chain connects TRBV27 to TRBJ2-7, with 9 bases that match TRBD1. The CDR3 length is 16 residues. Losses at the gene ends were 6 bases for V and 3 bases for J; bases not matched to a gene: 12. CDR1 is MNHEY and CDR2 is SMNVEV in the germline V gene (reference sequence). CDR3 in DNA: TGTGCCAGCAGATTAGGAGACAGGGGGTCAATCTACGAGCAGTACTTC. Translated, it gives CASRLGDRGSIYEQYF.

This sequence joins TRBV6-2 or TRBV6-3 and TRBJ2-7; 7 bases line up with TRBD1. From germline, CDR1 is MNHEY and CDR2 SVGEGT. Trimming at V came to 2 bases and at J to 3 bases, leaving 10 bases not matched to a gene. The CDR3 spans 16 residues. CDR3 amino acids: CASSYDRAKIYYEQYF. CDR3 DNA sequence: TGTGCCAGCAGTTACGACAGGGCTAAAATATACTACGAGCAGTACTTC.

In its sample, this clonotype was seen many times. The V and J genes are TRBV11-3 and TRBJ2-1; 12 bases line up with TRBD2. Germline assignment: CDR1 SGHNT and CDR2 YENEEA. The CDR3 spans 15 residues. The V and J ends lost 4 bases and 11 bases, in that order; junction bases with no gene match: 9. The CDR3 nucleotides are TGTGCCAGCAGCTCTACTAGCGGGGGGCGACCCCAGCAGTTCTTC. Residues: CASSSTSGGRPQQFF.

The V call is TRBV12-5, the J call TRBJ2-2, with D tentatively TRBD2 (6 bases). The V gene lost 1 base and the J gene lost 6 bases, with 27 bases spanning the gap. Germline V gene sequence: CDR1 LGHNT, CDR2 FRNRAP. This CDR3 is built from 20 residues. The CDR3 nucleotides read TGTGCTAGTGGTTTGGCTGGCCTGGGGCAGGTCAGATCGGGAGCCGGGGAGCTGTTTTTT. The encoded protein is CASGLAGLGQVRSGAGELFF.

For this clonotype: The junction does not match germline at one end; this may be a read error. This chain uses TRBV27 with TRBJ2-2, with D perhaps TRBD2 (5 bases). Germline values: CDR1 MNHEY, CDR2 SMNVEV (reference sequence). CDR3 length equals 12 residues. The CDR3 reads CASRANTGELSF. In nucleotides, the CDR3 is TGTGCCAGTAGAGCGAACACCGGGGAGCTGTCTTTT.

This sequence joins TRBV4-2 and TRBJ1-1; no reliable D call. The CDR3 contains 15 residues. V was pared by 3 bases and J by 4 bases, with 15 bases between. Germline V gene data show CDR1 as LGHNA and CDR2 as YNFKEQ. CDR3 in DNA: TGTGCCAGCAGCCAGGCGATGGGTGTTAGCACTGAAGCTTTCTTT. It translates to CASSQAMGVSTEAFF.